The 12 T cell receptor beta chains below come from one sample, sequenced in a study of tissue T cells after allogeneic stem cell transplantation (dated by TCRdb to 2022 to 2024). Libraries were made using the immunoSEQ multiplex PCR assay. TCRdb carries this immuneACCESS record with in-frame sequences only. Its versions omit some clonotypes, under half of them owing to an unresolved V gene in the studies checked, with the rest unexplained. The sample data list about 6,700 clones, and approximately 46% of these were observed just once. The ten largest clones add up to less than 8.5% of the sample. In light of the paper, this sample's time point label describes: mouse harvest day 7 after allogeneic transplant. Each mouse graft, delivered by tail vein injection, combined 10^6 splenic CD5+ T cells with 10^7 T-cell-depleted bone marrow cells. The specimen sequenced was gut tissue. The receptors were gathered from a female BALB/c mouse given C57BL/6 T cells with graft-versus-host disease after an allogeneic hematopoietic cell transplant.

Notes on this clone: Genes here carry mouse names. The read finishes 1 residue shy of the CDR3 end, and the germline J gene is used to complete it. V is TRBV13-3 and J is TRBJ2-4, with TRBD2 matching over 8 bases. The germline V gene encodes CDR1 NNHDY and CDR2 SYVADS. J gave up 4 bases and V 2 bases, and 0 bases lay outside the gene matches. The CDR3 runs 13 residues. CDR3 in amino acids: CASSDWGENTLYF. The CDR3 bases that were read are TGTGCCAGCAGTGACTGGGGGGAAAACACCTTGTAC. Variable domain in full (rest from reference TRBV13-3 and TRBJ2-4): EAAVTQSPRSKVAVTGGKVTLSCHQTNNHDYMYWYRQDTGHGLRLIHYSYVADSTEKGDIPDGYKASRPSQENFSLILELASLSQTAVYFCASSDWGENTLYFGAGTRLSVL.

With regard to this clone: Gene names and germline match the mouse. The CDR3: CASSLDYSSAETLYF. Partial CDR3 DNA: TGTGCCAGCTCTCTCGACTATTCTAGTGCAGAAACGCTGTAT. The chain recombines TRBV12-2 with TRBJ2-3; no firm D call. The read is 1 residue too short to cover the CDR3 end, so that end is filled in from the germline J gene. V was pared by 0 bases and J by 0 bases, with 9 bases between. There are 15 residues in the CDR3. Germline lookup yields CDR1 SGHLS and CDR2 HYDKME.

As for this clone: Here the gene names and germline are mouse. The read comes to an end 1 residue before the CDR3 does, leaving the germline J gene to fill in the end. The chain has TRBV3 and TRBJ1-2, with 9 positions matching TRBD1. With 6 bases clipped from V and 0 bases from J, the junction kept 2 bases outside the gene matches. In germline, CDR1 is SNHLY, CDR2 FYNGKV (reference sequence). The CDR3 contains 14 residues. The CDR3 spells CASSRTGANSDYTF. The sequenced part of the CDR3 DNA is TGTGCCAGCAGTCGGACAGGGGCAAACTCCGACTACACC.

Notes on this clone: The germline and genes are mouse ones. The CDR3 end is not reached by the read, which stops 1 residue before it; the germline J gene fills it in. This chain joins TRBV26 and TRBJ2-1, with D uncertain. The germline V gene has CDR1 KGHPV and CDR2 FQNQEV (reference sequence). This CDR3 contains 13 residues. V shed 3 bases and J shed 4 bases, with 7 bases lying between them. The CDR3 DNA, read in part, is TGTGCCAGCAGTCTAGCGGGGTATGCTGAGCAGTTC. The encoded protein is CASSLAGYAEQF. The full CDR3 protein reads CASSLAGYAEQFF. Together with reference TRBV26 and TRBJ2-1, the CDR3 gives the full variable domain: NSKVIQTPRYLVKGQGQKAKMRCIPEKGHPVVFWYQQNKNNEFKFLINFQNQEVLQQIDMTEKRFSAECPSNSPCSLEIQSSEAGDSALYLCASSLAGYAEQFFGPGTRLTVL.

This clone has only one observation. A read error may produce the germline difference seen at one junction end. Gene and germline names: mouse. The read gets to within 1 residue of the CDR3 end, and the germline J gene fills in the rest. The chain uses TRBV29 and TRBJ2-5; the D is unclear. Germline CDR1 and CDR2: MSHET and SYDVDS. The CDR3 runs 12 residues. CDR3 sequence: CASGLGKDTQYF. The sequenced part of the CDR3 DNA is TGTGCTAGCGGTTTAGGCAAAGACACCCAGTAC. The whole variable domain, filled in from reference TRBV29 and TRBJ2-5, reads DMKVTQMPRYLIKRMGENVLLECGQDMSHETMYWYRQDPGLGLQLIYISYDVDSNSEGDIPKGYRVSRKKREHFSLILDSAKTNQTSVYFCASGLGKDTQYFGPGTRLLVL.

For this clone: The gene names given are mouse names. The CDR3 is CASSLPAHTLYF. The CDR3 DNA, read in part, is TGTGCAAGCAGCTTACCTGCTCACACCTTGTAC. The V gene is TRBV16, the J gene TRBJ2-4; D is unresolved. The missing CDR3 end, 1 residue past where the read stops, is filled in from the germline J gene. CDR3 length: 12 residues. The V and J ends lost 2 bases and 7 bases respectively, with 7 bases between them. Germline CDR1 is SGHSA and CDR2 is FRNQAP.

The sample holds a few counts of this clone. Gene and germline names: mouse. The CDR3 end is not reached by the read, which stops 1 residue before it; the germline J gene fills it in. The rearrangement links TRBV3 to TRBJ2-7, with D possibly matching TRBD1 (6 bases). Germline V gene sequence: CDR1 SNHLY, CDR2 FYNGKV (reference sequence). Deletions cut 0 bases from V and 4 bases from J, with 7 bases between. The CDR3 totals 13 residues. Here the CDR3 reads CASSLAGQYEQYF. Partial CDR3 DNA: TGTGCCAGCAGCTTAGCGGGACAATATGAACAGTAC.

To note about this clone: The junction and the germline gene differ at one end; a read error may be behind it. Gene and germline names: mouse. The DNA ends 1 residue before the CDR3 does, and the rest of the CDR3 is filled in from the germline J gene. The gene calls are TRBV13-3 and TRBJ2-7; D remains ambiguous. There are 12 residues in the CDR3. CDR1 and CDR2 (germline): NNHDY, SYVADS. The DNA read from the CDR3 is TGTGCCAGCGGTGATCAGGTTTATGAACAGTAC. It yields the protein CASGDQVYEQY. The full CDR3 protein reads CASGDQVYEQYF.

Points on this clone: Gene names denote mouse genes. The read finishes 1 residue shy of the CDR3 end, and the germline J gene is used to complete it. This sequence joins TRBV15 and TRBJ1-1; weak D call: TRBD1 (5 bases). The CDR3 consists of 13 residues. From germline, CDR1 is SGHND and CDR2 FRSKSL. V was clipped by 6 bases and J by 1 base, with 9 bases between them. This CDR3 is CASSLQGNTEVFF. CDR3 bases read: TGTGCCAGCAGCCTCCAGGGGAACACAGAAGTCTTC.

This clone has just a few counts. Germline and genes: mouse. Read sequence stops 1 residue before the CDR3 end, and the germline J gene provides the missing end. The V and J genes are TRBV26 and TRBJ2-4; 9 bases map to TRBD2. The germline V gene has CDR1 KGHPV and CDR2 FQNQEV (reference sequence). CDR3 length: 13 residues. The ends lost 6 bases at V and 6 bases at J; junction bases unmatched: 4. The CDR3 sequence is CASSYWGDNTLYF. CDR3 DNA, as far as it was read: TGTGCCAGCAGCTACTGGGGGGACAACACCTTGTAC.

This clone was observed a few times. These gene names are mouse names. Incomplete CDR3 DNA: TGTGCCAGCGCAGGGAAGGCAGAAGTCTTC. Translated: CASAGKAEVF. The CDR3 in full is CASAGKAEVFF. The V call is TRBV15, the J call TRBJ1-1, with D possibly matching TRBD1 (5 bases). The read terminates 1 residue before the CDR3 end, so the remaining end is supplied by the germline J gene. The germline V gene encodes CDR1 SGHND and CDR2 FRSKSL. This CDR3 is built from 11 residues. Between the trimmed V and J ends, which lost 8 bases and 6 bases, there was a span of 10 bases. The complete variable domain, with remaining parts taken from reference TRBV15 and TRBJ1-1, reads DAGVTQTPRHEVAEKGQTIILKCEPVSGHNDLFWYRQTKIQGLELLSYFRSKSLMEDGGAFKDRFKAEMLNSSFSTLKIQPTEPKDSAVYLCASAGKAEVFFGKGTRLTVV.

This clone has a handful of counts. The gene symbols are mouse symbols. The CDR3 sequence is CASGDYREDYAEQFF. CDR3 DNA, as far as it was read: TGTGCCAGCGGTGATTACAGGGAGGACTATGCTGAGCAGTTC. The chain has TRBV13-2 and TRBJ2-1; TRBD1 might be the D (6 bases). Read sequence stops 1 residue before the CDR3 end, and the germline J gene provides the missing end. V was clipped by 1 base and J by 2 bases, with 10 bases between them. This CDR3 spans 15 amino acids. Germline CDR1 reads NNHNN; CDR2 reads SYGAGS (reference sequence).